Listed below are T cell receptor beta chains from one sample, sequenced in a study of multiple sclerosis patients with progressive multifocal leukoencephalopathy. Some clones are missing from TCRdb's copy, which holds only in-frame ones; the method was immunoSEQ multiplex PCR. This table holds approximately 31,000 clones, 87% found once. Sequences were derived from PBMCs, sampled from a patient treated with natalizumab. These receptors came from a human donor with progressive multifocal leukoencephalopathy. Both conserved end residues are part of each CDR3. A D gene is named only where the DNA matches it firmly. A clone size is listed for some rows: how often the clone was seen (once, few, many), or a class if it is expanded.

d_call j_call clone_size v_call cdr3_length cdr3_aa cdr3_nt
. TRBJ2-7 . TRBV4-1 14 CASSVRDGSYEQYF TGCGCCAGCAGCGTCCGGGACGGTTCCTACGAGCAGTACTTC
. TRBJ2-7 . TRBV9 15 CASSVAGVGSYEQYF TGTGCCAGCAGCGTAGCGGGGGTAGGGTCCTACGAGCAGTACTTC
. TRBJ1-2 . TRBV6-1 11 CASALGYGYTF TGTGCCAGTGCCCTCGGGTATGGCTACACCTTC
. TRBJ2-1 . TRBV7-9 15 CASSSPGGAWQGQFF TGTGCCAGCAGCTCCCCCGGGGGCGCTTGGCAAGGGCAGTTCTTC
. TRBJ2-7 . TRBV28 12 CASQSSSYEQYF TGTGCCAGCCAATCTTCGTCCTACGAGCAGTACTTC
. TRBJ1-2 . TRBV25-1 17 CASSGVGVGAGPYGYTF TGTGCCAGCAGTGGTGTCGGTGTCGGGGCCGGACCTTATGGCTACACCTTC
. TRBJ2-1 . TRBV4-1 16 CASSQPTESSYNEQFF TGCGCCAGCAGCCAACCGACCGAAAGCTCCTACAATGAGCAGTTCTTC
. TRBJ1-1 . TRBV15 12 CATSRGGREAFF TGTGCCACCAGCAGAGGAGGCCGTGAGGCTTTCTTT
. TRBJ1-2 . TRBV27 15 CASSHRVGANYGYTF TGTGCCAGCAGCCACAGGGTGGGAGCTAACTATGGCTACACCTTC
TRBD1 TRBJ1-5 once TRBV6-4 19 CASSDGGDRDLTSNQPQHF TGTGCCAGCAGTGACGGGGGAGACAGGGATCTTACTAGCAATCAGCCCCAGCATTTT
TRBD2 TRBJ2-1 . TRBV5-1 16 CASSPEASGAYNEQFF TGCGCCAGCAGCCCGGAAGCTAGCGGGGCCTACAATGAGCAGTTCTTC
. TRBJ1-3 . TRBV7-2 15 CASSLAPVRGNTIYF TGTGCCAGCAGCTTAGCGCCAGTTAGAGGTAACACCATATATTTT
TRBD2 TRBJ2-1 . TRBV7-6 17 CASSQKPSGTSYNEQFF TGTGCCAGCAGCCAGAAACCGAGCGGGACCTCCTACAATGAGCAGTTCTTC
. TRBJ2-7 . TRBV7-9 15 CASSRDRFRRAEQYF TGTGCCAGCAGCCGAGACAGGTTCCGACGGGCCGAGCAGTACTTC
TRBD1 TRBJ2-7 . TRBV6-1 14 CASSPTGETYEQYF TGTGCCAGCAGTCCGACAGGGGAAACCTACGAGCAGTACTTC
. TRBJ2-2 . TRBV6-1 14 CASTVRGGTGELFF TGTGCCAGCACTGTCAGGGGGGGCACCGGGGAGCTGTTTTTT
TRBD2 TRBJ2-1 . TRBV14 16 CASSQGLAGVINEQFF TGTGCCAGCAGCCAAGGTCTAGCGGGAGTTATAAATGAGCAGTTCTTC
. TRBJ2-1 . TRBV6-1 16 CASSDIGQGIYNEQFF TGTGCCAGCAGTGACATCGGGCAGGGGATATACAATGAGCAGTTCTTC
TRBD2 TRBJ2-1 . TRBV5-1 14 CASSLAGLNNEQFF TGCGCCAGCAGCCTAGCGGGCCTGAACAATGAGCAGTTCTTC
. TRBJ1-5 . TRBV18 18 CASSPNPTGELPNQPQHF TGTGCCAGCTCACCTAATCCGACAGGAGAACTCCCTAATCAGCCCCAGCATTTT
. TRBJ2-7 . TRBV5-1 15 CASSLWGLSGYEQYF TGCGCCAGCAGCTTGTGGGGGCTCAGTGGCTACGAGCAGTACTTC
. TRBJ2-1 . TRBV4-3 16 CVSSQAIAGLYNEQFF TGCGTCAGCAGCCAAGCGATCGCGGGGCTCTACAATGAGCAGTTCTTC
. TRBJ1-1 . TRBV10-3 16 CAISEPLVGRGTEAFF TGTGCCATCAGTGAGCCGCTCGTTGGTCGGGGCACTGAAGCTTTCTTT
. TRBJ1-3 . TRBV28 14 CASTVGVIGNTIYF TGTGCCAGCACCGTAGGGGTCATCGGAAACACCATATATTTT
. TRBJ1-2 . TRBV29-1 13 CSATGQGRAGYTF TGCAGCGCAACGGGGCAGGGGAGGGCTGGCTACACCTTC
. TRBJ2-1 few TRBV19 16 CASSIVAAAAGNEQFF TGTGCCAGTAGTATCGTGGCGGCCGCCGCTGGCAATGAGCAGTTCTTC
TRBD2 TRBJ2-1 . TRBV2 14 CASSGREGIGEQFF TGTGCCAGCAGTGGACGGGAGGGCATCGGCGAGCAGTTCTTC
. TRBJ2-7 . TRBV5-5 13 CASSLVDTYEQYF TGTGCCAGCAGCTTGGTAGACACTTACGAGCAGTACTTC
. TRBJ2-5 once TRBV5-1 13 CASSLGTEETQYF TGCGCCAGCAGCTTGGGGACAGAAGAGACCCAGTACTTC
. TRBJ1-2 . TRBV7-2 16 CASSLDRRGYHDGYTF TGTGCCAGCAGCTTAGACAGGAGGGGCTACCATGATGGCTACACCTTC
TRBD2 TRBJ2-1 . TRBV19 14 CASSMRAGGGEQFF TGTGCCAGTAGTATGCGAGCGGGAGGAGGTGAGCAGTTCTTC
TRBD1 TRBJ1-2 . TRBV7-2 17 CASSLDNDRGRFYGYTF TGTGCCAGCAGCTTAGACAATGACAGGGGGCGGTTCTATGGCTACACCTTC
. TRBJ1-1 . TRBV5-4 14 CASSPLSGNTEAFF TGTGCCAGCAGCCCCCTTAGCGGGAACACTGAAGCTTTCTTT
. TRBJ2-5 . TRBV4-2 14 CASSQGISEETQYF TGTGCCAGCAGCCAAGGAATTAGCGAAGAGACCCAGTACTTC
. TRBJ2-7 . TRBV14 13 CASSQDGSYEQYF TGTGCCAGCAGCCAAGACGGTTCCTACGAGCAGTACTTC